The 27 T cell receptor beta chains below were found in one sample sequenced in a study of STAT3 mutations in large granular lymphocyte leukemia. These receptors are not linked to any known antigen. Assay: immunoSEQ multiplex PCR; the TCRdb copy retains only in-frame clones and omits some. The data show about 40,000 clones, approximately 90% seen once. Study results and caveats: In T-cell large granular lymphocyte leukemia, about half of patients showed multiple immunodominant subclonotypes.

Sequencing was performed on PBMCs. Every receptor here comes from a human donor with T large granular lymphocyte leukemia. Some clones in this sample may be carry-over from other donors' samples.

This clone was picked up one time. The J gene is TRBJ1-2, the V gene TRBV27; 9 bases agree with TRBD1. J was trimmed by 7 bases and V by 6 bases; bases with no gene match: 6. This CDR3 contains 13 residues. Germline assignment: CDR1 MNHEY and CDR2 SMNVEV (reference sequence). The CDR3 loop is CASSDRGYGGYTF. In DNA, the CDR3 is TGTGCCAGCAGCGACAGGGGGTATGGTGGCTACACCTTC.

The V and J genes are TRBV5-4 and TRBJ1-6, with TRBD1 identical over 8 bases. The CDR3 has 15 residues. The V gene's germline CDR1 is SGHNT and CDR2 YYREEE (reference sequence). The junction had 5 bases not matched to a gene; V was cut back by 3 bases and J by 6 bases. CDR3 DNA sequence: TGTGCCAGCAGCTCTAAGACAGGGGTTAATTCACCCCTCCACTTT. The encoded protein is CASSSKTGVNSPLHF.

The rearrangement links TRBV5-1 to TRBJ2-7; 10 bases align to TRBD1. Unmatched junction bases numbered 3, after V lost 4 bases and J lost 5 bases. The CDR3 has 13 residues. Germline V gene lookup returns CDR1 SGHRS and CDR2 YFSETQ. The CDR3 loop reads CASSPDRGHEQYF. As DNA, the CDR3 is TGCGCCAGCAGCCCCGACAGGGGGCACGAGCAGTACTTC.

This clone was detected once. This rearrangement joins TRBV15 to TRBJ1-1; D uncertain. Per the germline V gene, CDR1 is LNHNV and CDR2 is YYDKDF (reference sequence). V was clipped by 0 bases and J by 4 bases, with 6 bases between them. The CDR3 has 13 amino acids. CDR3 coding DNA: TGTGCCACCAGCAGAGATCCGGTCACTGAAGCTTTCTTT. Amino acid sequence: CATSRDPVTEAFF.

J is TRBJ1-2 and V is TRBV7-2; 7 bases agree with TRBD1. The CDR3 covers 15 residues. V gave up 4 bases and J gave up 1 base; unmatched junction bases: 6. CDR1 and CDR2 (germline): SGHTA, FQGNSA. The CDR3 bases are TGTGCCAGCAGCTCTTACAGGGGAGATAACTATGGCTACACCTTC. This translates into CASSSYRGDNYGYTF.

CDR3: CAISEGQGEGNVLTF. The CDR3 DNA is TGTGCCATCAGTGAAGGGCAGGGGGAGGGCAACGTCCTGACTTTC. This rearrangement joins TRBV10-3 to TRBJ2-6, with D perhaps being TRBD1 or TRBD2 (7 bases each). Trimming shortened V by 3 bases and J by 9 bases, and 15 bases separated the two germline ends. Germline CDR1 is ENHRY and CDR2 is SYGVKD. This CDR3 has 15 residues.

The chain carries TRBV5-1 and TRBJ2-2; no firm D call. Trimming took off 0 bases at V and 0 bases at J, with 9 bases between the two ends. The V gene's germline CDR1 is SGHRS and CDR2 YFSETQ. This CDR3 has 16 amino acids. The CDR3 loop reads CASSLGPNSNTGELFF. The DNA of the CDR3 is TGCGCCAGCAGCTTGGGGCCTAATTCGAACACCGGGGAGCTGTTTTTT.

This clone appeared a few times. The J gene is TRBJ1-1, the V gene TRBV28; maybe TRBD1 (5 bases). The germline V and J ends were trimmed by 6 bases and 5 bases, with 19 bases remaining between them. The CDR3 contains 15 residues. Germline V gene sequence: CDR1 MDHEN, CDR2 SYDVKM. DNA of the CDR3: TGTGCCAGCAGACCTTCTTGGGGGGAACGGACTGAAGCTTTCTTT. Encoded protein: CASRPSWGERTEAFF.

This clone was counted once. This chain links TRBV5-6 with TRBJ2-5, with 12 bases aligning to TRBD2. CDR3 length: 18 amino acids. The germline V gene encodes CDR1 SGHDT and CDR2 YYEEEE. V gave up 3 bases and J gave up 5 bases; unmatched junction bases: 14. CDR3 nucleotide sequence: TGTGCCAGCAGCTCCCCTGGATTCACTAGCGGGGGGTTTGAGACCCAGTACTTC. This encodes CASSSPGFTSGGFETQYF. The full variable domain, completed using reference TRBV5-6 and TRBJ2-5, is DAGVTQSPTHLIKTRGQQVTLRCSPKSGHDTVSWYQQALGQGPQFIFQYYEEEERQRGNFPDRFSGHQFPNYSSELNVNALLLGDSALYLCASSSPGFTSGGFETQYFGPGTRLLVL.

This chain connects TRBV20-1 to TRBJ2-7; perhaps TRBD2 as D (6 bases). Germline assignment: CDR1 DFQATT and CDR2 SNEGSKA (reference sequence). This CDR3 has 11 residues. CDR3 DNA sequence: TGCAGGGGGGGTACCATCTACGAGCAGTACTTC. The encoded protein is CRGGTIYEQYF.

The chain uses TRBV15 and TRBJ1-6; D is unclear. Per the germline V gene, CDR1 is LNHNV and CDR2 is YYDKDF (reference sequence). This CDR3 has 15 residues. With 0 bases removed from V and 10 bases from J, the gap between germline ends came to 13 bases. The CDR3 DNA is TGTGCCACCAGCAGAGATCCGGATGAAGGATCACCCCTCCACTTT. It codes for CATSRDPDEGSPLHF.

This clone was counted between two and nine times. The chain joins TRBV7-2 to TRBJ2-1; 9 nucleotides match TRBD2. The V gene end was trimmed by 4 bases and the J gene end by 8 bases; junction bases not matched to a gene: 6. Germline V gene sequence: CDR1 SGHTA, CDR2 FQGNSA. The CDR3 contains 14 residues. This CDR3 is CASSWVRGGDEQFF. The CDR3 nucleotides read TGTGCCAGCAGCTGGGTGCGGGGGGGGGATGAGCAGTTCTTC.

The chain recombines TRBV28 with TRBJ1-5; D remains ambiguous. The CDR3 loop spans 13 amino acids. Germline CDR1 reads MDHEN; CDR2 reads SYDVKM. Trimming shortened V by 6 bases and J by 5 bases, and 11 bases separated the two germline ends. The CDR3 loop reads CASRPGPHQPQHF. The CDR3 DNA is TGTGCCAGCAGGCCGGGCCCACATCAGCCCCAGCATTTT.

The V gene is TRBV28, the J gene TRBJ2-1; possibly TRBD2 for D (6 bases). Germline V gives CDR1 MDHEN, CDR2 SYDVKM. With 0 bases removed from V and 4 bases from J, the gap between germline ends came to 13 bases. CDR3 length: 16 residues. This chain's CDR3 is CASSLWGGPDYNEQFF. CDR3 in DNA: TGTGCCAGCAGTTTATGGGGGGGACCTGATTACAATGAGCAGTTCTTC.

The chain links TRBV25-1 to TRBJ1-4, with D hard to call. This CDR3 spans 13 amino acids. Looked up from germline, CDR1 is MGHDK and CDR2 is SYGVNS. V lost 4 bases to trimming and J lost 7 bases, with 10 bases between them. CDR3 nucleotide sequence: TGTGCCAGCAGTGGACCAGGAGGTGAAAAACTGTTTTTT. It encodes CASSGPGGEKLFF.

The chain uses TRBV5-4 and TRBJ2-5; perhaps TRBD2 as D (6 bases). The CDR3 length is 16 residues. V shed 3 bases and J shed 4 bases, with 19 bases lying between them. CDR1 is SGHNT, CDR2 YYREEE, per germline (reference sequence). The CDR3 is CASSSVWVGGRETQYF. CDR3 DNA: TGTGCCAGCAGCTCCGTGTGGGTGGGGGGACGAGAGACCCAGTACTTC. The entire variable domain, with the rest obtained from reference TRBV5-4 and TRBJ2-5, is as follows: ETGVTQSPTHLIKTRGQQVTLRCSSQSGHNTVSWYQQALGQGPQFIFQYYREEENGRGNFPPRFSGLQFPNYSSELNVNALELDDSALYLCASSSVWVGGRETQYFGPGTRLLVL.

CDR3 DNA: TGTGCCAGCAGCTTTGGAGGAGGGGTAGGCACTGAAGCTTTCTTT. This codes for CASSFGGGVGTEAFF. The gene calls are TRBV5-4 and TRBJ1-1; D perhaps matches TRBD1 (5 bases). Trimming cost V 2 bases and J 4 bases, with 15 bases left between them. The CDR3 spans 15 residues. Germline CDR1 is SGHNT and CDR2 is YYREEE (reference sequence).

The chain carries TRBV7-2 and TRBJ1-5; possible D gene TRBD1, 5 bases. Germline V gene lookup returns CDR1 SGHTA and CDR2 FQGNSA. This CDR3 region has 15 residues. Trimming took off 5 bases at V and 2 bases at J, with 13 bases between the two ends. The CDR3 here is CASSISQGRNQPQHF. Here the CDR3 DNA reads TGTGCCAGCAGCATTAGCCAGGGTCGCAATCAGCCCCAGCATTTT.

The CDR3 reads CASRPGASEKLFF. In DNA, the CDR3 is TGTGCCAGCAGGCCAGGGGCGAGTGAAAAACTGTTTTTT. The chain combines TRBV28 with TRBJ1-4; D perhaps matches TRBD1 (6 bases). CDR3 length: 13 amino acids. Trimming left V 6 bases short and J 7 bases short, with 12 bases between. CDR1 is MDHEN and CDR2 is SYDVKM in the germline V gene.

This chain uses TRBV6-6 with TRBJ1-2; TRBD1 agrees at 9 bases. The J segment lost 11 bases and the V segment lost 6 bases, leaving 19 bases of the junction unmatched. The CDR3 sequence is 16 residues long. Germline loops: CDR1 MNHNY, CDR2 SVGAGI (reference sequence). For the CDR3, the DNA is TGTGCCAGCAGCCCGGGACAGGGCTTTCGGAAATTACGATACACCTTC. Its translation is CASSPGQGFRKLRYTF.

This rearrangement joins TRBV18 to TRBJ2-5; tentatively, D is TRBD1 or TRBD2 (5 bases each). This CDR3 region has 15 residues. CDR1 is KGHSH and CDR2 is LQKENI in the germline V gene. Trimming pared 2 bases from V and 5 bases from J, leaving 15 bases between. The CDR3: CASSPDGAGVETQYF. Here the CDR3 DNA reads TGTGCCAGCTCACCAGACGGGGCTGGGGTGGAGACCCAGTACTTC. Filled out from reference TRBV18 and TRBJ2-5, the complete variable domain reads NAGVMQNPRHLVRRRGQEARLRCSPMKGHSHVYWYRQLPEEGLKFMVYLQKENIIDESGMPKERFSAEFPKEGPSILRIQQVVRGDSAAYFCASSPDGAGVETQYFGPGTRLLVL.

The chain is built from TRBV20-1 and TRBJ1-1; D remains ambiguous. The V end lost 7 bases, the J end lost 0 bases, and 6 bases lay between the germline ends. Germline CDR1 DFQATT, CDR2 SNEGSKA (reference sequence). The CDR3 extends over 11 amino acids. The DNA of the CDR3 is TGCAGTGTGGGGTTGAACACTGAAGCTTTCTTT. This encodes CSVGLNTEAFF.

On this clone itself: Other DNA variants within this sample encode the same CDR3. This rearrangement joins TRBV5-1 to TRBJ1-2; unclear D gene. Trimming stripped 0 bases from V and 0 bases from J, with 6 bases between. Germline assignment: CDR1 SGHRS and CDR2 YFSETQ. The CDR3 is 14 residues long. CDR3: CASSLGGTNYGYTF. DNA of the CDR3: TGCGCCAGCAGCTTGGGGGGAACTAACTATGGCTACACCTTC.

This rearrangement joins TRBV12-5 to TRBJ2-5; the D gene is possibly TRBD2 (6 bases). The CDR3 loop spans 15 amino acids. Trimming removed 6 bases at V and 1 base at J, with 15 bases between. Germline V gives CDR1 LGHNT, CDR2 FRNRAP. In DNA form, the CDR3 reads TGTGCTAGTGGGGCGGGGCTTTCCCCCCAAGAGACCCAGTACTTC. This sequence encodes CASGAGLSPQETQYF.

The chain is built from TRBV5-1 and TRBJ2-5, with D unresolved. Trimming took off 4 bases at V and 0 bases at J, with 4 bases between the two ends. CDR1 SGHRS and CDR2 YFSETQ come from the germline V gene. CDR3 length: 12 residues. The CDR3 nucleotides are TGCGCCAGCAGCGGGTACCAAGAGACCCAGTACTTC. It is translated as CASSGYQETQYF.

In nucleotides, the CDR3 is TGTGCCAGCAGCGTCGGGGCGGGGGGGCCGGACACCGGGGAGCTGTTTTTT. This sequence encodes CASSVGAGGPDTGELFF. The chain employs TRBV9 and TRBJ2-2; 9 bases are shared with TRBD2. With V trimmed by 2 bases and J by 3 bases, 8 bases remained unmatched. The CDR3 extends over 17 amino acids. Germline lookup yields CDR1 SGDLS and CDR2 YYNGEE.

CDR3 bases: TGCAGTGCTAGTGGGGACTACGAGCAGTACTTC. It yields the protein CSASGDYEQYF. J is TRBJ2-7 and V is TRBV20-1; D unclear. V gave up 3 bases and J gave up 3 bases, with 6 bases separating them. Per germline, CDR1 DFQATT and CDR2 SNEGSKA (reference sequence). This CDR3 contains 11 residues.